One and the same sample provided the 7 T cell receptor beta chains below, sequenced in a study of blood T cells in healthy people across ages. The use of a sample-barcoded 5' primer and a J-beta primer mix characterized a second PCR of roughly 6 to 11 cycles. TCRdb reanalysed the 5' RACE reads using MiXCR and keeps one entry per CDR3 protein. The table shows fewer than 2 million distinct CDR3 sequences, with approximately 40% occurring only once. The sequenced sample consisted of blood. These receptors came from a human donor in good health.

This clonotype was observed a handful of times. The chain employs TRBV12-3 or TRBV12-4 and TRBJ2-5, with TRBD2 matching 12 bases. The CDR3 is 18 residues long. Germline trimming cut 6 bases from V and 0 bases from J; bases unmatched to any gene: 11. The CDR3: CASSYSGLAGGNQETQYF. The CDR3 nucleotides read TGTGCCAGCAGCTACTCGGGCCTAGCGGGGGGGAACCAAGAGACCCAGTACTTC.

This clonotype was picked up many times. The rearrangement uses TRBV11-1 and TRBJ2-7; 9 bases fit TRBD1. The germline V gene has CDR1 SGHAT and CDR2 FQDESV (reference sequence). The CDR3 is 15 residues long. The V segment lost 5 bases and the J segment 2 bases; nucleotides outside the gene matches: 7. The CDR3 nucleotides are TGTGCCAGCAGCCAAAGGACAGGGGTAACCTACGAGCAGTACTTC. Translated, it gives CASSQRTGVTYEQYF. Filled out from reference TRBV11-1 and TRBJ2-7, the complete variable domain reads EAEVAQSPRYKITEKSQAVAFWCDPISGHATLYWYRQILGQGPELLVQFQDESVVDDSQLPKDRFSAERLKGVDSTLKIQPAELGDSAMYLCASSQRTGVTYEQYFGPGTRLTVT.

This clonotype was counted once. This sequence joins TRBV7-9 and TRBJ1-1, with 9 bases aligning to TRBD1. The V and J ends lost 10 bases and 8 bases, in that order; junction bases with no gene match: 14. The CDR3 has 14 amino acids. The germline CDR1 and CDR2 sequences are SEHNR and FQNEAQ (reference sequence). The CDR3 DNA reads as TGTGCCAACAAAAACACCACCGGGACAGGGGAAGCTTTCTTT. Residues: CANKNTTGTGEAFF.

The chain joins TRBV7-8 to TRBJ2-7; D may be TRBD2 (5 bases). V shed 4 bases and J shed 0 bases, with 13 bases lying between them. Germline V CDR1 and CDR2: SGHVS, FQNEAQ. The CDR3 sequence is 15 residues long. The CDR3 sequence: CASSSEWTFSYEQYF. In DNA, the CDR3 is TGTGCCAGCAGCTCAGAGTGGACTTTCTCCTACGAGCAGTACTTC.

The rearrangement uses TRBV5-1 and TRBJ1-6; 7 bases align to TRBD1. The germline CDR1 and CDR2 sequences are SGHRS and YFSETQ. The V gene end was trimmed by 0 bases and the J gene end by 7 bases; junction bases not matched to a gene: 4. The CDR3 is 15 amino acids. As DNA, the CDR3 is TGCGCCAGCAGCTTGGGCGGGACAGAGAATTCACCCCTCCACTTT. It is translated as CASSLGGTENSPLHF.

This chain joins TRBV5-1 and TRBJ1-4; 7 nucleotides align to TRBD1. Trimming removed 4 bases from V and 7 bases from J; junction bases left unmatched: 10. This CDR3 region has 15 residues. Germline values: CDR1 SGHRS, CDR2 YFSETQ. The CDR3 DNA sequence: TGCGCCAGCAGCACAGAGGGGGCGAGGGGTGAAAAACTGTTTTTT. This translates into CASSTEGARGEKLFF.

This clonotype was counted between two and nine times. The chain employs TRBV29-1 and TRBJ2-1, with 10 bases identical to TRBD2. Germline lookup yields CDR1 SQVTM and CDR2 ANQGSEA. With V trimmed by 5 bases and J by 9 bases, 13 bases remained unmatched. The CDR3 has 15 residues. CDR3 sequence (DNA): TGCAGCGTTTTCCCCTGGGATAGCGGGGGGTCTGAGCAGTTCTTC. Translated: CSVFPWDSGGSEQFF.